This TCR beta chain derives from a study of blood T cell repertoires in COVID-19. Here immunoSEQ multiplex PCR was the method, and the copy in TCRdb shows in-frame clones only, minus some. The sample lists about 200,000 clones, around 83% occurring once. The CDR3 sequence is 17 residues long. The J segment lost 8 bases and the V segment lost 6 bases, leaving 19 bases of the junction unmatched. Per germline, CDR1 MNHEY and CDR2 SVGEGT. The chain has TRBV6-2 or TRBV6-3 and TRBJ2-1; the match to TRBD2 covers 7 bases. This TCR came from a woman aged 65 to 85 with COVID-19, enrolled during active disease. The sample consisted of peripheral blood. CDR3 DNA: TGTGCCAGCAGCCGACGGCTTGGCGAGCGGGAACGGGATGAGCAGTTCTTC. Translating it yields CASSRRLGERERDEQFF.